This is a list of T cell receptor beta chains from one sample in a study of cytomegalovirus exposure and HLA in healthy donors. The repertoire was sequenced with immunoSEQ multiplex PCR; TCRdb's copy has only in-frame clones and lacks some. The repertoire consists of over 200,000 clones, with approximately 79% occurring once and the leading ten covering 1.5% to 2%. Material for sequencing was PBMCs. The receptors derive from a male donor in good health and CMV-seronegative. Each CDR3 is given with its conserved first and last residue. Each record gives: CDR3 length, D gene, V gene, clone size, J gene, CDR3 DNA, CDR3 protein. D genes are given only for firm matches. For some rows the clone size is stated as once, few or many, or as a class when expanded; others skip it.

cdr3_length: 14; d_call: -; v_call: TRBV30; clone_size: -; j_call: TRBJ1-2; cdr3_nt: TGTGCCTGGAGTCGTCAGGAGGCTAACTATGGCTACACCTTC; cdr3_aa: CAWSRQEANYGYTF
cdr3_length: 17; d_call: -; v_call: TRBV19; clone_size: -; j_call: TRBJ2-3; cdr3_nt: TGTGCCAGTAGTCCAAGAGGCTCCGGGTATGGGACAGATACGCAGTATTTT; cdr3_aa: CASSPRGSGYGTDTQYF
cdr3_length: 14; d_call: TRBD1; v_call: TRBV6-5; clone_size: -; j_call: TRBJ2-1; cdr3_nt: TGTGCCAGCAGACGACAGGGTTCCTACAATGAGCAGTTCTTC; cdr3_aa: CASRRQGSYNEQFF
cdr3_length: 16; d_call: TRBD2; v_call: TRBV19; clone_size: few; j_call: TRBJ2-7; cdr3_nt: TGTGCCAGCTTCATTGGGACTAGCGGGTTTGTATACGAGCAGTACTTC; cdr3_aa: CASFIGTSGFVYEQYF
cdr3_length: 13; d_call: -; v_call: TRBV2; clone_size: -; j_call: TRBJ1-6; cdr3_nt: TGTGCCAGCAGCGAAGAACCGGATTCACCCCTCCACTTT; cdr3_aa: CASSEEPDSPLHF
cdr3_length: 16; d_call: TRBD1; v_call: TRBV29-1; clone_size: -; j_call: TRBJ1-2; cdr3_nt: TGCAGCGTTGTCCAGGGGTGGACAGGGGTTAACTATGGCTACACCTTC; cdr3_aa: CSVVQGWTGVNYGYTF
cdr3_length: 14; d_call: TRBD1; v_call: TRBV28; clone_size: -; j_call: TRBJ1-5; cdr3_nt: TGTGCCAGCAGTTCCAGAATACTACCGGGACAGACCCGATTT; cdr3_aa: CASSSRILPGQTRF
cdr3_length: 16; d_call: TRBD2; v_call: TRBV4-3; clone_size: -; j_call: TRBJ2-7; cdr3_nt: TGCGCCAGCAGCCAAGCCGTCGCTAGCGGCTCCTACGAGCAGTACTTC; cdr3_aa: CASSQAVASGSYEQYF
cdr3_length: 13; d_call: -; v_call: TRBV6-4; clone_size: few; j_call: TRBJ2-5; cdr3_nt: TGTGCCAGCAGTGAGGGCGTCCCACGGACCCAGTACTTC; cdr3_aa: CASSEGVPRTQYF
cdr3_length: 15; d_call: -; v_call: TRBV5-4; clone_size: -; j_call: TRBJ2-3; cdr3_nt: TGTGCCAGCAGCCCGGGACTCCAGAGCACAGATACGCAGTATTTT; cdr3_aa: CASSPGLQSTDTQYF
cdr3_length: 16; d_call: TRBD2; v_call: TRBV28; clone_size: -; j_call: TRBJ2-5; cdr3_nt: TGTGCCAGCAGTTCCATAGGAGCGGGGATTAAAGAGACCCAGTACTTC; cdr3_aa: CASSSIGAGIKETQYF
cdr3_length: 15; d_call: TRBD2; v_call: TRBV6-6; clone_size: few; j_call: TRBJ2-3; cdr3_nt: TGTGCCAGCAGACGACTAGCGGGGGAGGCAGATACGCAGTATTTT; cdr3_aa: CASRRLAGEADTQYF
cdr3_length: 15; d_call: TRBD2; v_call: TRBV7-9; clone_size: few; j_call: TRBJ2-3; cdr3_nt: TGTGCCAGCAGCTTGGCAGCGGGGGGCACAGATACGCAGTATTTT; cdr3_aa: CASSLAAGGTDTQYF
cdr3_length: 17; d_call: -; v_call: TRBV15; clone_size: -; j_call: TRBJ2-1; cdr3_nt: TGTGCCACCAGCGACCGGGACACCTTCTTATCCTACAATGAGCAGTTCTTC; cdr3_aa: CATSDRDTFLSYNEQFF
cdr3_length: 15; d_call: TRBD2; v_call: TRBV4-3; clone_size: -; j_call: TRBJ2-7; cdr3_nt: TGCGCCAGCAGCCAATTGCTCGGGGGGGATTACGAGCAGTACTTC; cdr3_aa: CASSQLLGGDYEQYF
cdr3_length: 15; d_call: -; v_call: TRBV23-1; clone_size: -; j_call: TRBJ1-2; cdr3_nt: TGCGCCAGCAGTCAAGGGGGGGGCTCAAACTATGGCTACACCTTC; cdr3_aa: CASSQGGGSNYGYTF
cdr3_length: 15; d_call: -; v_call: TRBV2; clone_size: -; j_call: TRBJ1-5; cdr3_nt: TGTGCCAGCAGTGAAGCGGGAAGGGCGGGTCAGCCCCAGCATTTT; cdr3_aa: CASSEAGRAGQPQHF
cdr3_length: 15; d_call: TRBD1; v_call: TRBV2; clone_size: -; j_call: TRBJ1-4; cdr3_nt: TGTGCCAGCAGTAGACAGGGGGCATCTGATGAAAAACTGTTTTTT; cdr3_aa: CASSRQGASDEKLFF
cdr3_length: 14; d_call: TRBD2; v_call: TRBV19; clone_size: -; j_call: TRBJ2-1; cdr3_nt: TGTGCCAGTAGTCCGACTAGCCCCTACAATGAGCAGTTCTTC; cdr3_aa: CASSPTSPYNEQFF
cdr3_length: 14; d_call: -; v_call: TRBV7-8; clone_size: -; j_call: TRBJ1-5; cdr3_nt: TGTGCCAGCAGACCAGGCCAAAGCAATCAGCCCCAGCATTTT; cdr3_aa: CASRPGQSNQPQHF
cdr3_length: 15; d_call: -; v_call: TRBV4-1; clone_size: -; j_call: TRBJ2-3; cdr3_nt: TGCGCCAGCAGCCAAGAAAGCCGGGAGCTAGATACGCAGTATTTT; cdr3_aa: CASSQESRELDTQYF
cdr3_length: 15; d_call: TRBD1; v_call: TRBV29-1; clone_size: -; j_call: TRBJ1-2; cdr3_nt: TGCAGCGTTGAACCCCAGGGGGCGCTTAACTATGGCTACACCTTC; cdr3_aa: CSVEPQGALNYGYTF
cdr3_length: 14; d_call: -; v_call: TRBV27; clone_size: -; j_call: TRBJ2-2; cdr3_nt: TGTGCCAGCAGTTCTTCCAGGGGGGCCGGGGAGCTGTTTTTT; cdr3_aa: CASSSSRGAGELFF
cdr3_length: 12; d_call: -; v_call: TRBV15; clone_size: -; j_call: TRBJ1-2; cdr3_nt: TGTGCCACCAGCAGGGACAGTGGAGGCTACACCTTC; cdr3_aa: CATSRDSGGYTF
cdr3_length: 14; d_call: -; v_call: TRBV5-6; clone_size: -; j_call: TRBJ1-2; cdr3_nt: TGTGCCAGCAGCAGCCAGGGTAGTAACTATGGCTACACCTTC; cdr3_aa: CASSSQGSNYGYTF
cdr3_length: 13; d_call: -; v_call: TRBV28; clone_size: -; j_call: TRBJ1-4; cdr3_nt: TGTGCCAGCACCGGGGGTGTAAGTGAAAAACTGTTTTTT; cdr3_aa: CASTGGVSEKLFF
cdr3_length: 15; d_call: -; v_call: TRBV27; clone_size: -; j_call: TRBJ2-2; cdr3_nt: TGTGCCAGCAGTTTACTAGCGTCGAACACCGGGGAGCTGTTTTTT; cdr3_aa: CASSLLASNTGELFF
cdr3_length: 15; d_call: TRBD1; v_call: TRBV6-5; clone_size: -; j_call: TRBJ2-2; cdr3_nt: TGTGCCAGCAGTTACGAGGGACAGGGGCTCGGGGAGCTGTTTTTT; cdr3_aa: CASSYEGQGLGELFF
cdr3_length: 14; d_call: TRBD1; v_call: TRBV5-4; clone_size: -; j_call: TRBJ1-2; cdr3_nt: TGTGCCAGCAGCCCCGGACAGGAAACATATGGCTACACCTTC; cdr3_aa: CASSPGQETYGYTF
cdr3_length: 14; d_call: -; v_call: TRBV27; clone_size: few; j_call: TRBJ1-1; cdr3_nt: TGTGCCAGCAGTTTAGCAGGCAGGGTCACTGAAGCTTTCTTT; cdr3_aa: CASSLAGRVTEAFF
cdr3_length: 14; d_call: -; v_call: TRBV19; clone_size: -; j_call: TRBJ1-5; cdr3_nt: TGTGCCAGTAGTCAGCGGCGGGGGCGGCAGCCCCAGCATTTT; cdr3_aa: CASSQRRGRQPQHF